The next 30 T cell receptor beta chains were all read from a single sample in a study of beta chain features in type 1 diabetes. All of the isolated RNA was reverse transcribed, so expressed TCRB transcripts were sequenced. TCRdb's table, derived via immunoSEQ multiplex PCR, lists solely in-frame clones and lacks some. Of more than 350,000 clones detected, roughly 10% appear once; the ten largest clones hold 0.046%. Sequencing used naive CD4+ T cells from blood. These receptor sequences come from a woman aged 18-29 years in good health.

The V and J genes are TRBV5-1 and TRBJ2-1; 7 nucleotides line up with TRBD1. The germline gives CDR1 SGHRS, CDR2 YFSETQ. The CDR3 runs 15 residues. V was clipped by 4 bases and J by 2 bases; unmatched bases: 6. Here the CDR3 reads CASSPQGSTYNEQFF. DNA of the CDR3: TGCGCCAGCAGCCCACAGGGGTCAACCTACAATGAGCAGTTCTTC.

This clone was observed a handful of times. V usage is TRBV7-3 and J usage is TRBJ2-1; D possibly matches TRBD1 or TRBD2 (5 bases each). Deletions cut 2 bases from V and 9 bases from J, with 17 bases between. The CDR3 is 15 amino acids. Looked up from germline, CDR1 is SGHTA and CDR2 is FQGTGA. The CDR3 protein is CASSLEGSLMGEQFF. The CDR3 DNA follows: TGTGCCAGCAGCTTAGAGGGGAGCCTCATGGGTGAGCAGTTCTTC.

The rearrangement joins TRBV29-1 to TRBJ2-6; TRBD1 agrees at 7 bases. V dropped 4 bases and J dropped 2; count of bases not matched to a gene: 2. Germline loops: CDR1 SQVTM, CDR2 ANQGSEA. The CDR3 runs to 14 residues. The CDR3, as DNA: TGCAGCGTTGCAGGGGGTACTGGGGCCAACGTCCTGACTTTC. Encoded protein: CSVAGGTGANVLTF.

This clone was seen more than once but under ten times. The rearrangement links TRBV7-9 to TRBJ1-5, with 8 positions matching TRBD1. Germline-derived CDR1 and CDR2 are SEHNR and FQNEAQ (reference sequence). The CDR3 extends over 13 amino acids. The V gene end was trimmed by 5 bases and the J gene end by 5 bases; junction bases not matched to a gene: 2. The CDR3 is CASSTQGDQPQHF. CDR3 DNA: TGTGCCAGCAGCACACAGGGGGATCAGCCCCAGCATTTT.

The chain is built from TRBV7-9 and TRBJ2-1; D gene unclear. Germline loops: CDR1 SEHNR, CDR2 FQNEAQ (reference sequence). Trimming removed 5 bases from V and 6 bases from J, with 17 bases in between. This CDR3 has 15 residues. The CDR3 DNA is TGTGCCAGCAGCCCCAATGTCGTATTGGCCAATGAGCAGTTCTTC. The encoded protein is CASSPNVVLANEQFF.

J is TRBJ2-7 and V is TRBV10-2, with D uncertain. Per germline, CDR1 WSHSY and CDR2 SAAADI. The CDR3 covers 12 residues. Trimming took 4 bases from V and 3 from J, leaving 7 bases between them. CDR3 in DNA: TGCGCCAGCAGTGTCGGCGGCTACGAGCAGTACGTC. Translated, it gives CASSVGGYEQYV.

This clone showed up just a few times. The V call is TRBV5-4, the J call TRBJ1-2; D gene uncertain. CDR3 size: 13 residues. Trimming pared 2 bases from V and 6 bases from J, leaving 11 bases between. Germline V lookup: CDR1 SGHNT, CDR2 YYREEE (reference sequence). CDR3 loop: CASSFPAGNGYTF. DNA of the CDR3: TGTGCCAGCAGCTTCCCTGCCGGGAATGGCTACACCTTC.

Only a few counts were recorded for this clone. CDR3 nucleotide sequence: TGTGCCAGCAGCCTCACAGGGGCGAAGACCCAGTACTTC. Its protein is CASSLTGAKTQYF. The chain joins TRBV11-3 to TRBJ2-5, with 7 bases fitting TRBD1. V gave up 5 bases and J gave up 6 bases; unmatched junction bases: 6. In germline, CDR1 is SGHNT, CDR2 YENEEA. The CDR3 contains 13 residues.

A few counts support this clone. The chain links TRBV5-4 to TRBJ2-1; D may correspond to TRBD1 or TRBD2 (5 bases each). Germline V CDR1 and CDR2: SGHNT, YYREEE (reference sequence). V was shortened by 4 bases and J by 4 bases, with 12 bases between the two germline ends. This CDR3 is 14 amino acids long. CDR3 loop: CASSKGRRYNEQFF. CDR3 in DNA: TGTGCCAGCAGCAAGGGACGCCGGTACAATGAGCAGTTCTTC.

This clone was seen a handful of times. This rearrangement joins TRBV4-1 to TRBJ1-2; perhaps TRBD1 as D (6 bases). V was pared by 7 bases and J by 7 bases, with 25 bases between. CDR1 and CDR2 (germline): MGHRA, YSYEKL. The CDR3 is 16 residues long. CDR3 sequence: CASKALKIPGTSGYTF. The CDR3 DNA reads as TGCGCCAGCAAGGCCTTAAAAATTCCCGGGACAAGTGGCTACACCTTC.

This clone appeared many times. Other DNA sequences in the same sample also yield this CDR3. This chain links TRBV29-1 with TRBJ1-2; D not resolved. This CDR3 has 8 residues. Looked up from germline, CDR1 is SQVTM and CDR2 is ANQGSEA. The V end was cut by 4 bases, the J end by 7 bases, with 1 base between. CDR3 in DNA: TGCAGCGTTGGTGGCTACACCTTC. Its protein is CSVGGYTF.

J is TRBJ2-3 and V is TRBV7-3; a weak D match, TRBD2 (6 bases). There are 15 residues in the CDR3. V was trimmed by 5 bases and J by 1 base, leaving 13 bases between them. Germline CDR1 reads SGHTA; CDR2 reads FQGTGA. Written as DNA, the CDR3 is TGTGCCAGCAGCCCGGGACTGGGGGGCACAGATACGCAGTATTTT. Translated, it gives CASSPGLGGTDTQYF.

This sequence joins TRBV7-2 and TRBJ2-1, with no clear D. The CDR3 sequence is 14 residues long. Trimming shortened V by 3 bases and J by 0 bases, and 6 bases separated the two germline ends. Germline V gene sequence: CDR1 SGHTA, CDR2 FQGNSA. The CDR3: CASSLYSSYNEQFF. The CDR3 DNA reads TGTGCCAGCAGCTTGTACAGCTCCTACAATGAGCAGTTCTTC.

The chain couples TRBV20-1 to TRBJ2-5; D not resolved. V lost 3 bases, J lost 4 bases, and 6 bases lay in between. The CDR3 is made up of 11 amino acids. The germline CDR1 and CDR2 sequences are DFQATT and SNEGSKA (reference sequence). The CDR3: CSASQRETQYF. The CDR3 DNA is TGCAGTGCTAGTCAACGAGAGACCCAGTACTTC.

This clone has just a few counts. V and J are TRBV21-1 and TRBJ2-3; TRBD2 is the table's D call, not checked against the DNA. TRBV21-1 is an annotated pseudogene. This CDR3 has 16 residues. The CDR3 DNA sequence: TGTGCCAGCAGAAAAGGGACTAGCGGGAGACCAGATACGCAGTATTTT. Protein: CASRKGTSGRPDTQYF.

The gene calls are TRBV14 and TRBJ2-7, with D possibly matching TRBD2 (6 bases). Deletions cut 2 bases from V and 0 bases from J, with 20 bases between. The CDR3 sequence is 18 residues long. Germline V lookup: CDR1 SGHDN, CDR2 FVKESK. As DNA, the CDR3 is TGTGCCAGCAGCCAAAACCTACTAGCCGGCGGTTACTCCTACGAGCAGTACGTC. This encodes CASSQNLLAGGYSYEQYV.

The chain couples TRBV2 to TRBJ2-5; 7 positions agree with TRBD1. The trim removed 10 bases at V and 4 bases at J, leaving 15 bases unmatched. This CDR3 has 15 residues. Germline CDR1 and CDR2: SNHLY and FYNNEI. The CDR3 here is CATQMRGLKGETQYF. The CDR3 nucleotides are TGTGCCACGCAGATGAGGGGGCTTAAAGGAGAGACCCAGTACTTC.

Comments on this clone: Other DNA sequences in this sample translate to the same CDR3. The chain carries TRBV29-1 and TRBJ2-3, with no clear D. The length of the CDR3 is 12 residues. Deletions cut 3 bases from V and 3 bases from J, with 7 bases between. Germline loops: CDR1 SQVTM, CDR2 ANQGSEA. The CDR3 DNA sequence: TGCAGCGTTGATCTGGGAACAGATACGCAGTATTTT. It is translated as CSVDLGTDTQYF.

This clone was detected a few times. The rearrangement uses TRBV11-2 and TRBJ2-5; D might be TRBD1 (6 bases). The germline V gene encodes CDR1 SGHAT and CDR2 FQNNGV. The CDR3 extends over 16 amino acids. Deletions cut 5 bases from V and 2 bases from J, with 18 bases between. CDR3 coding DNA: TGTGCCAGCAGCAAAGGGGGTCACAGAGTGCAAGAGACCCAGTACTTC. Its translation is CASSKGGHRVQETQYF.

This clone has just a few counts. The gene calls are TRBV30 and TRBJ2-5, with D possibly matching TRBD1 (6 bases). The CDR3 is made up of 15 amino acids. Germline assignment: CDR1 GTSNPN and CDR2 SVGIG (reference sequence). Trimming shortened V by 0 bases and J by 7 bases, and 18 bases separated the two germline ends. The CDR3, as DNA: TGTGCCTGGAGTGTACCCTCGTGGGGGCGCGTGACCCAGTACTTC. Translated: CAWSVPSWGRVTQYF.

This sequence joins TRBV5-6 and TRBJ2-3, with D perhaps matching TRBD2 (6 bases). V dropped 2 bases and J dropped 0 bases, with 13 bases sitting between them. Germline lookup yields CDR1 SGHDT and CDR2 YYEEEE. The CDR3 spans 16 residues. CDR3 sequence: CASSFVSGLSTDTQYF. The CDR3 nucleotides read TGTGCCAGCAGCTTCGTCAGCGGGCTAAGCACAGATACGCAGTATTTT.

A few counts support this clone. The CDR3 nucleotides are TGTGCCAGCTCACCACCAAATTTTCGGGGCGGGCAGCCCCAGCATTTT. Translated, it gives CASSPPNFRGGQPQHF. The J gene is TRBJ1-5, the V gene TRBV18, with D perhaps matching TRBD1 (5 bases). The CDR3 consists of 16 residues. CDR1 and CDR2 from the germline V gene are KGHSH and LQKENI. Trimming removed 0 bases at V and 7 bases at J, with 16 bases between.

This clone was counted a few times. The chain has TRBV7-2 and TRBJ2-1; D is undetermined. Deletions cut 5 bases from V and 0 bases from J, with 5 bases between. In germline, CDR1 is SGHTA, CDR2 FQGNSA. The CDR3 is made up of 13 amino acids. The CDR3 bases are TGTGCCAGCAGCGAGGACTCCTACAATGAGCAGTTCTTC. Encoded protein: CASSEDSYNEQFF.

The chain couples TRBV30 to TRBJ2-1; TRBD1 might be the D (6 bases). The CDR3 covers 15 residues. The V end was cut by 1 base, the J end by 3 bases, with 13 bases between. The germline V gene has CDR1 GTSNPN and CDR2 SVGIG (reference sequence). CDR3 nucleotides: TGTGCCTGGAGTGGTGAAGGGGACAACTACAATGAGCAGTTCTTC. Protein product: CAWSGEGDNYNEQFF.

This clone has just a few counts. The chain joins TRBV7-2 to TRBJ2-7; D perhaps matches TRBD2 (5 bases). The CDR3 sequence is 14 residues long. The germline V gene has CDR1 SGHTA and CDR2 FQGNSA. The germline V and J ends were trimmed by 5 bases and 1 base, with 12 bases remaining between them. CDR3 residues: CASSDITRSYEQYF. In DNA, the CDR3 is TGTGCCAGCAGCGACATTACTAGGTCCTACGAGCAGTACTTC.

The genes are TRBV15 and TRBJ2-7; D uncertain. CDR1 LNHNV and CDR2 YYDKDF come from the germline V gene (reference sequence). Trimming removed 2 bases at V and 7 bases at J, with 15 bases between. The CDR3 length is 14 residues. CDR3 in amino acids: CATSRTTGSEEQYF. The CDR3 coding sequence is TGTGCCACCAGCAGAACCACTGGAAGTGAGGAGCAGTACTTC.

The J gene is TRBJ1-2, the V gene TRBV7-9, with 9 bases matching TRBD1. The V gene's germline CDR1 is SEHNR and CDR2 FQNEAQ (reference sequence). The CDR3 length is 15 residues. V lost 2 bases, J lost 4 bases, and 5 bases stayed unmatched. As DNA, the CDR3 is TGTGCCAGCAGCTTAACAGGGGGCGCCCCCTATGGCTACACCTTC. Residues: CASSLTGGAPYGYTF.

In its sample, this clone was seen a few times. This chain links TRBV5-4 with TRBJ1-2, with a tentative D call TRBD1 (5 bases). Trimming removed 0 bases from V and 2 bases from J, with 14 bases in between. There are 16 residues in the CDR3. The germline V gene encodes CDR1 SGHNT and CDR2 YYREEE (reference sequence). In DNA form, the CDR3 reads TGTGCCAGCAGCTTGGCGAGTTTAGGGGAGAACTATGGCTACACCTTC. It yields the protein CASSLASLGENYGYTF.

The table lists this clone with a few counts. CDR3 loop: CASSLRRSEQYV. For the CDR3, the DNA is TGTGCCAGCAGCCTGAGGAGAAGCGAGCAGTACGTC. The chain recombines TRBV9 with TRBJ2-7; D ambiguous. Per germline, CDR1 SGDLS and CDR2 YYNGEE. V dropped 4 bases and J dropped 6 bases, with 11 bases sitting between them. The CDR3 sequence is 12 residues long.

This clone appeared a single time. V gene TRBV5-1 combines with J gene TRBJ2-7; D not certain. CDR1 SGHRS and CDR2 YFSETQ come from the germline V gene. V shed 5 bases and J shed 5 bases, with 23 bases lying between them. This CDR3 spans 16 amino acids. The CDR3 DNA reads as TGCGCCAGCAGTCTTGACCCGGGCCGCCGGTCCAACGAGCAGTACGTC. Its protein is CASSLDPGRRSNEQYV.